This T cell receptor (beta chain) was obtained from a study of blood T cell repertoires in COVID-19 (dated by TCRdb to 2019 to 2021). As for the study more broadly: Collaborator samples came from the United States, Italy and Spain and covered acute and convalescent phases of COVID-19. The material from the prospective study consisted of cDNA or gDNA derived from T cells, B-cell-depleted T cells, or PBMCs. Deeply sampled blood TCRbeta repertoires from subjects exposed to, actively infected with, or recovered from COVID-19 were included in the dataset. A freely available public database, intended as a resource for researchers studying the immune response to SARS-CoV-2, is where the repertoires were released. Samples came from the ongoing ImmuneRACE study (first 160 participants) plus 1,254 subjects from 6 global collaborators. Sample metadata almost always included a de-identified subject ID, COVID-19 status, age in years and sex. Where HLA class I and class II types were available, the types were taken from metadata supplied by the sample provider, not from assay-based typing.

General conclusions and limits of the study: Clinical and demographic metadata were provided uncurated, with the amount varying by source and participant.

TCRbeta CDR3 regions were amplified from genomic DNA by means of the immunoSEQ Assay, a bias-controlled multiplex PCR. In the authors' own workflow: The number of nucleated cells in each sample was estimated from the amplification of reference gene primers within the assay. Sequence reads were collapsed and filtered to measure the absolute abundance of every unique TCRbeta CDR3 rearrangement. For each sample, productive Simpson clonality was calculated as the square root of Simpson's diversity index across productive rearrangements. TCRdb mirrors the immuneACCESS table, restricted to in-frame sequences. Some clones are absent from its copies; in checked studies, under half trace to an unresolved V gene, and the reason for the others is unknown. V and J calls and clone size come straight from that table; D and trimming were deduced from the DNA. The table for this sample lists approximately 280,000 clones; roughly 83% of them were counted only once. The top ten clonotypes cover roughly 1.6% of the sample.

With respect to this clone: What antigen it recognizes has not been identified. Base qualities are not provided; no much larger clone lies one nucleotide away.

In Seattle, one collaborating source enrolled patients while the infection was active and tracked those patients longitudinally over the course of disease. Each collaborating institution followed its own protocols to collect whole blood in K2EDTA tubes. For TCRbeta analysis, collaborators shipped samples as frozen whole blood, isolated PBMCs, or DNA extracted from either of those sample types. The cysteine opens and the phenylalanine closes a CDR3 of 17 amino acids. Only CDR3 DNA remains: 51 bases, in frame from the first base. CDR1 MNHNS and CDR2 SASEGT are derived from the germline V gene. The V end gives up 1 base and the J end 0 bases, leaving 3 bases in the junction not matched to a gene.

The chain is made from TRBV6-1 and TRBJ1-5; 10 junctional bases match TRBD1. Material for sequencing was peripheral blood. The source is a human donor with COVID-19, enrolled during active disease. The donor label of this sample is uncertain. The DNA sequence reads TGTGCCAGCAGTGAAGGGGGGACAGGGGCTAGCAATCAGCCCCAGCATTTT. Its protein reads: CASSEGGTGASNQPQHF.